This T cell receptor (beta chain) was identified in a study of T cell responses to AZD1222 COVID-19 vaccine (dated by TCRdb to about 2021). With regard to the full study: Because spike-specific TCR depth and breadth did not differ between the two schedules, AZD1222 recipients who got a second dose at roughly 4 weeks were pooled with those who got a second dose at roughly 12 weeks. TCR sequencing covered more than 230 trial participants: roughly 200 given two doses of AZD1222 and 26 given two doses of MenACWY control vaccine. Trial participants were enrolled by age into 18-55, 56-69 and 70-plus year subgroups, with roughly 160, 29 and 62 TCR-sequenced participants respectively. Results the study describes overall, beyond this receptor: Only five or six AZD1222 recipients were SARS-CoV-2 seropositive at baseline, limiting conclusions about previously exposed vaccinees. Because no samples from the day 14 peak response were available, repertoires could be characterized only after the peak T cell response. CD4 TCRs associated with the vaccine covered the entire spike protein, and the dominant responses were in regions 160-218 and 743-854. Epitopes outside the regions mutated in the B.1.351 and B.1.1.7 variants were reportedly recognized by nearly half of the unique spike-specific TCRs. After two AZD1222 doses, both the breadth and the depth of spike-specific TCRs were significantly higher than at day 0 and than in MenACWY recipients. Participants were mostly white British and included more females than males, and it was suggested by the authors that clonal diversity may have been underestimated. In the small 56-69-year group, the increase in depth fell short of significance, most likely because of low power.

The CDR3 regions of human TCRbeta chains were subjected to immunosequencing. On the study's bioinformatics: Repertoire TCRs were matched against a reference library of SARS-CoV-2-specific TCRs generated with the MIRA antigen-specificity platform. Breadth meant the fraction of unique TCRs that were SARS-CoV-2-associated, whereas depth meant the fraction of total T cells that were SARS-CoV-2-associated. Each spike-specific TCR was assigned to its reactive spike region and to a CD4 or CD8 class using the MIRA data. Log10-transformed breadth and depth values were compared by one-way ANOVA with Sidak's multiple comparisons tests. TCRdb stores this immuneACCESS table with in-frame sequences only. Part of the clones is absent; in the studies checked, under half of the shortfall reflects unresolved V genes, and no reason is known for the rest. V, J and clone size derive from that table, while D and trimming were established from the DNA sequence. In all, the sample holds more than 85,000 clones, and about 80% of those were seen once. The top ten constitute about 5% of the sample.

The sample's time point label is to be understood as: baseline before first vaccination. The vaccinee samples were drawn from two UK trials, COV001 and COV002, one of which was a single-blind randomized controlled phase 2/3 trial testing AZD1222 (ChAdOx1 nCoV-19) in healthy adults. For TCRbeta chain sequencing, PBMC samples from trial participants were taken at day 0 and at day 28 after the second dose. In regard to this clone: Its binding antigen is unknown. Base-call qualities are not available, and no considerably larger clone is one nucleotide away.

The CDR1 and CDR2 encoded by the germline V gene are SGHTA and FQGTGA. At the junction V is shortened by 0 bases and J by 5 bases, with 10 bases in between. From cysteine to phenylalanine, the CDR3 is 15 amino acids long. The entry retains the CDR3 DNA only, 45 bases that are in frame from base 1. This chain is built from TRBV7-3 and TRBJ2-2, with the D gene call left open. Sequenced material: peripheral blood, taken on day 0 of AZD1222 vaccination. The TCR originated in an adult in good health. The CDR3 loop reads CASSLTPIGTGELFF. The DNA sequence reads TGTGCCAGCAGCTTAACACCGATAGGGACCGGGGAGCTGTTTTTT.